This T cell receptor delta chain came from a study of DNA immune sequencing with unique molecular identifiers (dated by TCRdb to about 2020). For the wider study: gammadelta T cells were enriched from buffy coats using immunomagnetic cell separation, and their genomic DNA was sequenced. gammadelta T cells were enriched from PBMC of approximately eleven healthy individuals by fluorescence-activated cell sorting. Healthy individuals were used as donors, and sorted peripheral blood gammadelta T cells were profiled from ten to eleven of these donors. Validation of the sequencing method was done both on synthetic reference molecules and on blood samples taken from healthy individuals. To compare enriched with non-enriched material, 85 to 100 ng of enriched gammadelta T-cell DNA and 1 ug of non-enriched PBMC DNA were sequenced. An ultrasensitive DNA-based TRD repertoire sequencing method using PCR-introduced unique molecular identifiers was developed and validated in the study. Points the paper makes about the study in general: Among clonotypes in healthy donors, the most frequent TRD rearrangement was TRDV2 paired with TRDJ1. Variation in TRD repertoire diversity was observed between healthy donors, with several donors found to be highly oligoclonal, in that the top 5 clonotypes exceeded half of productive molecules. Novel TRD sequences not targeted by the primers cannot be detected by the primer-based approach.

Library construction relied on multiplex PCR. A 32-plex assay amplified the genomic DNA, with primers for all 8 TRDV and 4 TRDJ genes spanning the CDR3. During 2 to 3 cycles of barcoding PCR, a 12-nucleotide UMI was attached, and a second PCR using Illumina adapter primers followed. AMPure XP beads were used to purify the libraries, whose quality was checked on a Fragment Analyzer using the HS NGS Fragment kit. The sequencing was run with an Illumina MiniSeq mid-output kit, including roughly 20% PhiX, and 150 cycles of paired-end reads. In the authors' own workflow: Reads were processed with MIGEC version 1.2.9 to group reads by UMI and build error-corrected consensus sequences. For post-processing, modified scripts from VDJtools version 1.2.1 were used together with the tcR R package. TCRdb called clones from the public reads with CATT, and repeated DNA sequences were later combined into one row. These V and J calls derive from TCRdb rather than the authors' analysis. This sample holds about 5,200 delta-chain clones; 9.5% to 13% were observed only once. Of the sample, 53% is held by the ten largest clones.

This clone has at least ten counts. It has no known antigen specificity. No much larger clone exists at a distance of one base, and base qualities are not known. Other DNA variants within this sample encode the same CDR3. Clipping removes 0 bases from V and 3 bases from J, with 11 as the unmatched junction base count. Including cysteine and phenylalanine, the CDR3 has 17 amino acids. The kept DNA is CDR3 alone, 51 bases in frame from the first base. The CDR1 and CDR2 encoded by the germline V gene are GEAIGNYY and EKD. The source of this sequence is a human donor in good health. The rearrangement combines TRDV2 with TRDJ1; TRDD3 fits 8 bases in the junction. Material for sequencing was gamma-delta T cells enriched from blood buffy coat, or unenriched PBMCs (not recorded which). The CDR3 protein is CACDTERRRLGADKLIF. The DNA sequence is TGTGCCTGTGACACCGAGAGGCGCCGACTGGGGGCCGATAAACTCATCTTT.